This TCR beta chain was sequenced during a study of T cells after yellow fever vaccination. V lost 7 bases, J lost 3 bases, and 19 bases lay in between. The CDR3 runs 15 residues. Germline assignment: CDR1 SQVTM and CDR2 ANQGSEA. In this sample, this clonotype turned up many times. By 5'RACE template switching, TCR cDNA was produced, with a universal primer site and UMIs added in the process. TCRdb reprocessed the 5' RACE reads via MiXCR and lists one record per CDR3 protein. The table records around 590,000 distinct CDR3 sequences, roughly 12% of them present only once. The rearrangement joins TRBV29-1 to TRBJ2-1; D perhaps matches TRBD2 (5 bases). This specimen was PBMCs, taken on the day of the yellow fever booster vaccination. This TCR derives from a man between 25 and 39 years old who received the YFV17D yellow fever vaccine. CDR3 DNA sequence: TGCAGCGCCGAATTAGGTAGCGAGATCTACAATGAGCAGTTCTTC. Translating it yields CSAELGSEIYNEQFF.